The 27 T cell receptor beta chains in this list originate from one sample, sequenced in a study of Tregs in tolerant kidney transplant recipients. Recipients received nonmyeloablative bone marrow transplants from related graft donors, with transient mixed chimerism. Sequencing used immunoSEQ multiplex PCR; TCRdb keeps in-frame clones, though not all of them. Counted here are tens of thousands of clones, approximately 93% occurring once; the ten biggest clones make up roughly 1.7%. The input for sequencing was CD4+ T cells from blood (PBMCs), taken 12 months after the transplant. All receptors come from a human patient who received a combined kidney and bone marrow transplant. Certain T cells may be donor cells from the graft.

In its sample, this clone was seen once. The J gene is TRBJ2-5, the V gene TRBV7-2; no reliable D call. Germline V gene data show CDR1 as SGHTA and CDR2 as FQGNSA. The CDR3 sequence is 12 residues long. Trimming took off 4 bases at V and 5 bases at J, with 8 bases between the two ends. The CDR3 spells CASSYNPETQYF. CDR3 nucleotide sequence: TGTGCCAGCAGCTACAATCCGGAGACCCAGTACTTC.

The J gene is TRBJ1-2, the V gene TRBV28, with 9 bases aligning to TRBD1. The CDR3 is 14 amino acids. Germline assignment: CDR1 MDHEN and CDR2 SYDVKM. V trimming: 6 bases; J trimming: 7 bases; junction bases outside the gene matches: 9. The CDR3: CASRITGTGSGYTF. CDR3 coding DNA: TGTGCCAGCAGGATAACCGGGACAGGGAGTGGCTACACCTTC.

The CDR3 DNA is TGCGCCAGCAGCACCGAACAGGGAGGGGAGACCCAGTACTTC. Its translation: CASSTEQGGETQYF. V usage is TRBV5-1 and J usage is TRBJ2-5, with D perhaps matching TRBD2 (7 bases). V lost 4 bases, J lost 5 bases, and 15 bases lay in between. Germline V lookup: CDR1 SGHRS, CDR2 YFSETQ. There are 14 residues in the CDR3.

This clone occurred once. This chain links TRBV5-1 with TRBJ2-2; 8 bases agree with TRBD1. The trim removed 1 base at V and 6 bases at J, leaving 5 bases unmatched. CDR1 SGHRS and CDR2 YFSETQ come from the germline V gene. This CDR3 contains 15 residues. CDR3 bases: TGCGCCAGCAGCTTGCAGGGGGCGGAGGCCGGGGAGCTGTTTTTT. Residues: CASSLQGAEAGELFF.

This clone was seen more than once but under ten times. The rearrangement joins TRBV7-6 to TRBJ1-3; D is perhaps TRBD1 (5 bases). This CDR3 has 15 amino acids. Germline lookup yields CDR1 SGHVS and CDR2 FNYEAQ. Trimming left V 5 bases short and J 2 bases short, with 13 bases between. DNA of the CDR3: TGTGCCAGCAGCCAATCGACAGTCCCTGGAAACACCATATATTTT. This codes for CASSQSTVPGNTIYF. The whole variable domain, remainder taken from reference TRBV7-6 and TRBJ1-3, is GAGVSQSPRYKVTKRGQDVALRCDPISGHVSLYWYRQALGQGPEFLTYFNYEAQQDKSGLPNDRFSAERPEGSISTLTIQRTEQRDSAMYRCASSQSTVPGNTIYFGEGSWLTVV.

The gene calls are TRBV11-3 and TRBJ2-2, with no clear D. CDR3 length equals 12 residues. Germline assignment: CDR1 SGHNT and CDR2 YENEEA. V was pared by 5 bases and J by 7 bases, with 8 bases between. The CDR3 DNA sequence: TGTGCCAGCAGCCTGAGGAACGGGGAGCTGTTTTTT. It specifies CASSLRNGELFF.

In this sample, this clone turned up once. The CDR3 sequence is CASSLKVSGSSDTQYF. The DNA for the CDR3 is TGTGCCAGCAGCTTGAAGGTCAGCGGGAGCTCAGATACGCAGTATTTT. This sequence joins TRBV5-4 and TRBJ2-3; 8 nucleotides line up with TRBD2. This CDR3 is 16 amino acids long. V was clipped by 1 base and J by 4 bases; unmatched bases: 8. Per germline, CDR1 SGHNT and CDR2 YYREEE (reference sequence).

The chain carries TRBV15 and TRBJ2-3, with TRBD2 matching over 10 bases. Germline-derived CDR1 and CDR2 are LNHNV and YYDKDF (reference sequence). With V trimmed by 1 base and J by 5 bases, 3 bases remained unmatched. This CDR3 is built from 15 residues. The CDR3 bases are TGTGCCACCAGCAGAGGGGGACTAGCGAAAGATACGCAGTATTTT. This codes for CATSRGGLAKDTQYF. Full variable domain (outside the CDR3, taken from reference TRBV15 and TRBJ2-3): DAMVIQNPRYQVTQFGKPVTLSCSQTLNHNVMYWYQQKSSQAPKLLFHYYDKDFNNEADTPDNFQSRRPNTSFCFLDIRSPGLGDTAMYLCATSRGGLAKDTQYFGPGTRLTVL.

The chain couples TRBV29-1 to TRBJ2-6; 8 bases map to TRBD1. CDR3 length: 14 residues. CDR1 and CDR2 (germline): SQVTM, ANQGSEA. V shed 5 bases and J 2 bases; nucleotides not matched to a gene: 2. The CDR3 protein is CSVKTGAGANVLTF. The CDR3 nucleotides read TGCAGCGTTAAGACAGGGGCTGGGGCCAACGTCCTGACTTTC.

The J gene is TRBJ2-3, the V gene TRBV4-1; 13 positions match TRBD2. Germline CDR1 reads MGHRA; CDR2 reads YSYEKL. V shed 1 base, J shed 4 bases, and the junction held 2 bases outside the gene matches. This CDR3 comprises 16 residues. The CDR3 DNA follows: TGCGCCAGCAGCCAAGGACTAGCGGGAGGTGCAGATACGCAGTATTTT. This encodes CASSQGLAGGADTQYF.

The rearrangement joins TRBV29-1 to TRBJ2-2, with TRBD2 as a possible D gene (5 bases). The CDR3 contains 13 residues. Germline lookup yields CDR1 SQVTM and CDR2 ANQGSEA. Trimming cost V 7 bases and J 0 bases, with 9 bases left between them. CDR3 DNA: TGCAGCGCCGGACTTGCGAACACCGGGGAGCTGTTTTTT. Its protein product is CSAGLANTGELFF.

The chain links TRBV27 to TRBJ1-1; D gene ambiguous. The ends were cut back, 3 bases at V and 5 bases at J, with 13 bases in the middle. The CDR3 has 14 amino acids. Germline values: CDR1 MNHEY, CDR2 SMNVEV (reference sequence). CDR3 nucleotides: TGTGCCAGCAGTTTGATCTTCCGCGGGACTGAAGCTTTCTTT. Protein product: CASSLIFRGTEAFF.

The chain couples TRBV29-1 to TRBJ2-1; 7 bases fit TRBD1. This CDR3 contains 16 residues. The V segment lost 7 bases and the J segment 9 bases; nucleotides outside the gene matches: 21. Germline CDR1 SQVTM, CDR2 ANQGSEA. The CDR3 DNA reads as TGCAGCGCAAGTATGGGACAGAGGGTGTGGGGTGGTGAGCAGTTCTTC. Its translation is CSASMGQRVWGGEQFF.

The CDR3 loop is CASSLARGNTEAFF. The CDR3 nucleotides are TGCGCCAGCAGCTTGGCCAGAGGGAACACTGAAGCTTTCTTT. The chain recombines TRBV5-1 with TRBJ1-1; D not resolved. The CDR3 consists of 14 residues. CDR1 is SGHRS and CDR2 is YFSETQ in the germline V gene. V lost 0 bases, J lost 1 base, and 7 bases lay in between.

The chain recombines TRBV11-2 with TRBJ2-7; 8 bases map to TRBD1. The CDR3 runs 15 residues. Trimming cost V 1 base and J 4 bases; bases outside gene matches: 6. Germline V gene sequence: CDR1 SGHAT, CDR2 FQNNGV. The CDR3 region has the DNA TGTGCCAGCAGCTTAGCCGGGACAGGCGATTACGAGCAGTACTTC. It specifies CASSLAGTGDYEQYF. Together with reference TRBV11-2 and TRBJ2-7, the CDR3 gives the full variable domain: EAGVAQSPRYKIIEKRQSVAFWCNPISGHATLYWYQQILGQGPKLLIQFQNNGVVDDSQLPKDRFSAERLKGVDSTLKIQPAKLEDSAVYLCASSLAGTGDYEQYFGPGTRLTVT.

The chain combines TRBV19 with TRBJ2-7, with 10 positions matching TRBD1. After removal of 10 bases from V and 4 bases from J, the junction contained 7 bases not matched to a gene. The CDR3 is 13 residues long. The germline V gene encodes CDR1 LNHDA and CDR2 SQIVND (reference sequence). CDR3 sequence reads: CATGQGGGYEQYF. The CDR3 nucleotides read TGTGCCACCGGACAGGGGGGAGGTTACGAGCAGTACTTC.

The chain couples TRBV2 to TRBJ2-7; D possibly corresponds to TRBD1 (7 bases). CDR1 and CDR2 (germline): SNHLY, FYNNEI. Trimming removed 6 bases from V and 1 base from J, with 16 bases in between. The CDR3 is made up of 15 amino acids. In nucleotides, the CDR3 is TGTGCCAGCAGACAAGGGACAGCGGGTTCCTACGAGCAGTACTTC. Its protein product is CASRQGTAGSYEQYF.

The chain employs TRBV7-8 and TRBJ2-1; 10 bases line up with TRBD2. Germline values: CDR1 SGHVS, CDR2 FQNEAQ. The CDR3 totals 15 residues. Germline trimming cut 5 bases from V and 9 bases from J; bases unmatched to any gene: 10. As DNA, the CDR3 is TGTGCCAGCAGCAAAGAGATAGCGGGAGGATCTGAGCAGTTCTTC. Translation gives CASSKEIAGGSEQFF.

The CDR3 bases are TGTGCCAGCAGCCAAGATAGCATGGGGGCTGGCGAGCAGTACTTC. It is translated as CASSQDSMGAGEQYF. The genes are TRBV4-2 and TRBJ2-7, with D maybe TRBD1 (6 bases). In germline, CDR1 is LGHNA, CDR2 YNFKEQ. Trimming took 0 bases from V and 6 from J, leaving 15 bases between them. The CDR3 has 15 residues.

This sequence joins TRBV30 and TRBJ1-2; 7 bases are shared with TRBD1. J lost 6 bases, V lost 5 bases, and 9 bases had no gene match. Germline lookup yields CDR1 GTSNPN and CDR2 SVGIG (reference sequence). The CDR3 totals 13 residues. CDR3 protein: CAWARDRRDGYTF. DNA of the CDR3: TGTGCCTGGGCCCGGGACAGAAGGGATGGCTACACCTTC.

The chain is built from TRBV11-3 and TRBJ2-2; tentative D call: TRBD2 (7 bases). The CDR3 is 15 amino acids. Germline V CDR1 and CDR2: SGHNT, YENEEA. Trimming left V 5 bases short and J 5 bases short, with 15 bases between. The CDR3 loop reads CASSLFGGRTGELFF. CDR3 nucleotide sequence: TGTGCCAGCAGCCTCTTCGGGGGGCGGACCGGGGAGCTGTTTTTT.

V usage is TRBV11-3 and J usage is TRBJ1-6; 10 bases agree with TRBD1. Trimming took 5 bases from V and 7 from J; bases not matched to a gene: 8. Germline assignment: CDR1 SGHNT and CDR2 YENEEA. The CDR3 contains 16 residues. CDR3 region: CASSPRDRGPNSPLHF. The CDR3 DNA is TGTGCCAGCAGCCCACGGGACAGGGGCCCCAATTCACCCCTCCACTTT.

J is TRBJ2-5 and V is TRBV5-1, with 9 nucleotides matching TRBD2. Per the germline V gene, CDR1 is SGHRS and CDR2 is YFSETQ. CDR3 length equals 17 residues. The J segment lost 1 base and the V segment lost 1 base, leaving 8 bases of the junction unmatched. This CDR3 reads CASSLWSSGETQETQYF. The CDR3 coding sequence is TGCGCCAGCAGCTTGTGGTCTAGCGGGGAGACCCAAGAGACCCAGTACTTC.

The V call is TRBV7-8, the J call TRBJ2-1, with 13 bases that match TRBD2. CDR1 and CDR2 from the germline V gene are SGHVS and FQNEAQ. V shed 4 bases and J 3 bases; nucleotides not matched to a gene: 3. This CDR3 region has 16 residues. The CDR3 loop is CASSSRLAGGYNEQFF. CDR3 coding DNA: TGTGCCAGCAGCTCCCGACTAGCGGGGGGCTACAATGAGCAGTTCTTC.

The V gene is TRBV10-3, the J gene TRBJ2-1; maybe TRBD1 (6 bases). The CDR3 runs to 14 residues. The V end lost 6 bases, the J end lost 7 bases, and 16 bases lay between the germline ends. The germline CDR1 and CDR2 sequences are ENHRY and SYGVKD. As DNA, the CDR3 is TGTGCCATCAGCCCGGGACATGCGTCTAATGAGCAGTTCTTC. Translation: CAISPGHASNEQFF.

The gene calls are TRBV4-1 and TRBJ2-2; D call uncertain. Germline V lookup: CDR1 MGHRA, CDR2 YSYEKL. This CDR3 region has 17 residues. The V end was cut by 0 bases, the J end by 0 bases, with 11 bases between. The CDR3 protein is CASSQEVGSANTGELFF. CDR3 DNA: TGCGCCAGCAGCCAAGAAGTGGGCTCGGCGAACACCGGGGAGCTGTTTTTT.

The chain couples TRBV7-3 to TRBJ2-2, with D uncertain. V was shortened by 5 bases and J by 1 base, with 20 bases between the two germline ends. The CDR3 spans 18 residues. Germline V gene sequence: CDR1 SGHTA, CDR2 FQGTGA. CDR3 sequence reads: CASSPEPRLVVNTGELFF. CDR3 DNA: TGTGCCAGCAGCCCCGAACCCCGCCTAGTTGTGAACACCGGGGAGCTGTTTTTT.